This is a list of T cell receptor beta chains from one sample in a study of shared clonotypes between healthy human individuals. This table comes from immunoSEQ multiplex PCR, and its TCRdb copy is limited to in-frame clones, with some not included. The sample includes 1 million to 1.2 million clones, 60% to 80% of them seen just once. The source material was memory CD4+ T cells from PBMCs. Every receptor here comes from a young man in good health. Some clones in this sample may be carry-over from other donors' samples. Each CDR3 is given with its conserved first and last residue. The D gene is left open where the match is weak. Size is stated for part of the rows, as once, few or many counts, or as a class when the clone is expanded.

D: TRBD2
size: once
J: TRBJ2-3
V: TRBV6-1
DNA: TGTGCCAGCAGTGGCCTCCTCCCTAGCGGGGCATATTTAAGCACAGATACGCAGTATTTT
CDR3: CASSGLLPSGAYLSTDTQYF

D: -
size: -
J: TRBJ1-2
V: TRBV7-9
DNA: TGTGCCAGCTCGTGGCTTGGGTACGGCTACACCTTC
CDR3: CASSWLGYGYTF

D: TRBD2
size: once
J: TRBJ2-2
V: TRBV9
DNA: TGTGCCAGCAGCGTAGTTTCGGGAGGGGGCACCGGGGAGCTGTTTTTT
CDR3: CASSVVSGGGTGELFF

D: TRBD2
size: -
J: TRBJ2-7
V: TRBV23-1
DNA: TGCGCCAGCAATCCCCTAGCGGGAGTAACCTACGAGCAGTACTTC
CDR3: CASNPLAGVTYEQYF

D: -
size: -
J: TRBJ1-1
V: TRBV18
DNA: TGTGCCAGCTCACCAGTAGGAATGAACACTGAAGCTTTCTTT
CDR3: CASSPVGMNTEAFF

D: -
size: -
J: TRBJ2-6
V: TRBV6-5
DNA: TGTGCCAGCACGCCCGGTGGGGCCAACGTCCTGACTTTC
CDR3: CASTPGGANVLTF

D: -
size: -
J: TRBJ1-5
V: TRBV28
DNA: TGTGCCAGCAGTTTTAGTGTCCTCGGGGTAGGGAACAATCAGCCCCAGCATTTT
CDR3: CASSFSVLGVGNNQPQHF

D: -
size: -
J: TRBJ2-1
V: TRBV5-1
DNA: TGCGCCAGCAGCCGCTCCGGGGACCCAACCTACAATGAGCAGTTCTTC
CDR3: CASSRSGDPTYNEQFF

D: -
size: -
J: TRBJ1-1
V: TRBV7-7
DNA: TGTGCCAGCAGCCGCACGAGGGGGGGTAACACTGAAGCTTTCTTT
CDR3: CASSRTRGGNTEAFF

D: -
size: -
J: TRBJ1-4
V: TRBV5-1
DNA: TGCGCCAGCACCTCCGGCCGCACAACTAATGAAAAACTGTTTTTT
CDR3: CASTSGRTTNEKLFF

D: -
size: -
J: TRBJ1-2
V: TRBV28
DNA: TGTGCCAGCCGCCCCGGGGGCTATGGCTACACCTTC
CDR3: CASRPGGYGYTF

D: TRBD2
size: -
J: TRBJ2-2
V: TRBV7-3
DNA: TGTGCCAGCAGCCCCAGCAGCGGGAGGGCCCGCGGGGAGCTGTTTTTT
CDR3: CASSPSSGRARGELFF

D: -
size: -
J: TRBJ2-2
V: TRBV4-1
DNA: TGCGCCAGCAGCCAAGACGGGGTCGGGGAGCTGTTTTTT
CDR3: CASSQDGVGELFF

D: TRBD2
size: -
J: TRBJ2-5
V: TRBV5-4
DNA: TGTGCCAGCAGCTGGAGCGGGAGTCGGGAGACCCAGTACTTC
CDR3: CASSWSGSRETQYF

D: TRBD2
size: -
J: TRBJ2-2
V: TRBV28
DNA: TGTGCCAGCAGTCCCAGCGGGAAGAACACCGGGGAGCTGTTTTTT
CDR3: CASSPSGKNTGELFF

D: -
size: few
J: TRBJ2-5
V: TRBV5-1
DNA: TGCGCCAGCAGCTTGGGGGCCGCAAGGTCGGAGACCCAGTACTTC
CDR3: CASSLGAARSETQYF

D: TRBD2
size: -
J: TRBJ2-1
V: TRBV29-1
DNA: TGCGGGGGTAGCGGGAGGGGCAGCTCCTACAATGAGCAGTTCTTC
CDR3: CGGSGRGSSYNEQFF

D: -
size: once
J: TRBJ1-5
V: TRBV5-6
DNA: TGTGCCAGCGTCGCAAGGGGCAGGGGCAATCAGCCCCAGCATTTT
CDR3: CASVARGRGNQPQHF

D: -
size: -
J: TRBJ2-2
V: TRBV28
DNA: TGTGCCAGCAGTTCGGGCCGACAGGCGAACACCGGGGAGCTGTTTTTT
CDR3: CASSSGRQANTGELFF

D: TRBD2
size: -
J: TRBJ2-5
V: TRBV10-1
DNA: TGCGCCAGTAGCAACAGACTAGCGGGAACAGAGACCCAGTACTTC
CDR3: CASSNRLAGTETQYF

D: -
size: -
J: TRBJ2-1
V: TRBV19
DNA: TGTGCCAGTAGTATGACAGGCCCCACGACCTACAATGAGCAGTTCTTC
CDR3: CASSMTGPTTYNEQFF

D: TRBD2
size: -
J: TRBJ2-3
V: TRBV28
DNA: TGTGCCAGCAGTTCTCCCGCGGGGGCAGATACGCAGTATTTT
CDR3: CASSSPAGADTQYF

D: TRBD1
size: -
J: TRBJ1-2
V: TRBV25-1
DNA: TGTGCCAGCAGTGAAAGAGGACAGGGGGACTATGGCTACACCTTC
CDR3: CASSERGQGDYGYTF